This is a list of T cell receptor beta chains from one sample in a study of OX40 agonist ivuxolimab in advanced cancers. Some clones are missing from TCRdb's copy, which holds only in-frame ones; the method was immunoSEQ multiplex PCR. The sample contains about 53,000 clones, approximately 81% of which appear only once. The specimen was CD4+ or CD8+ T cells sorted from blood, collected in a trial of the OX40 agonist ivuxolimab. The receptors originated from an adult with an advanced solid tumor such as melanoma, head and neck, liver or kidney cancer. The CDR3 runs from the conserved cysteine through the conserved F or W. D genes are given only for firm matches. Some rows have no size entry. The others give once, few or many, or a class for an expanded clone.

>NA|TRBJ1-1|TRBD1|TRBV19
TGTGCCAGTATCAACCCAGGGGGACGGGACACTGAAGCTTTCTTT
CASINPGGRDTEAFF
>NA|TRBJ2-1|TRBD2|TRBV5-1
TGCGCCAGCAGCTATAGCGGGAGGTCGGGGTATGAGCAGTTCTTC
CASSYSGRSGYEQFF
>once|TRBJ1-1|NA|TRBV5-5
TGTGCCAGCAGTCGACAGGTCGGTTCGAACACTGAAGCTTTCTTT
CASSRQVGSNTEAFF
>NA|TRBJ2-1|TRBD2|TRBV28
TGTGCCAGCAGTACCCTAGCGGGAGACCATGAGCAGTTCTTC
CASSTLAGDHEQFF
>NA|TRBJ2-7|TRBD1|TRBV6-6
TGTGCCAGCTTACGCGGGACAGGGGGACACGAGCAGTACTTC
CASLRGTGGHEQYF
>NA|TRBJ1-1|NA|TRBV6-5
TGTGCCAGCAGTTACTCGGATAACACTGAAGCTTTCTTT
CASSYSDNTEAFF
>NA|TRBJ2-1|NA|TRBV27
TGTGCCAGCAGTTTATACTCCCGGGGAGCGGGCAGCTACAATGAGCAGTTCTTC
CASSLYSRGAGSYNEQFF
>NA|TRBJ1-2|NA|TRBV6-5
TGTGCCAGCAGTTACGGGTCAGCCATTGTTAACTATGGCTACACCTTC
CASSYGSAIVNYGYTF
>NA|TRBJ1-1|NA|TRBV6-5
TGTGCCAGCAGTTCACAGATGAACACTGAAGCTTTCTTT
CASSSQMNTEAFF
>once|TRBJ2-1|TRBD2|TRBV13
TGTGCCAGCAGCGTAAGTAGCGGGAGGGATTACAATGAGCAGTTCTTC
CASSVSSGRDYNEQFF
>NA|TRBJ2-7|NA|TRBV18
TGTGCCAGCTCACAGGAGAGCTCCTACGAGCAGTACTTC
CASSQESSYEQYF
>few|TRBJ2-5|NA|TRBV5-1
TGCGCCAGCAGCTCCCGAGGTAGCCCAGAAGAGACCCAGTACTTC
CASSSRGSPEETQYF
>NA|TRBJ2-5|TRBD2|TRBV5-1
TGCGCCAGCAGCTTGGATCTAGCGGGAGGGCTGGAGACCCAGTACTTC
CASSLDLAGGLETQYF
>NA|TRBJ1-1|TRBD1|TRBV27
TGTGCCAGCAGTCTAAACAGGGGGACTGAAGCTTTCTTT
CASSLNRGTEAFF
>NA|TRBJ2-3|TRBD1|TRBV5-6
TGTGCCAGCAGCTTAGAACAGGGGGAATTCACAGATACGCAGTATTTT
CASSLEQGEFTDTQYF
>few|TRBJ2-7|NA|TRBV7-2
TGTGCCAGCAGCCACCCAGCCGCCGGCGGGTTCTACGAGCAGTACTTC
CASSHPAAGGFYEQYF
>NA|TRBJ2-1|NA|TRBV28
TGTGCCAGCAGTGAGGACGCTGGGGATGAGCAGTTCTTC
CASSEDAGDEQFF
>NA|TRBJ2-7|TRBD2|TRBV5-4
TGTGCCAGCAGCCCCAGGACTAGCGGGAAATCCTACGAGCAGTACTTC
CASSPRTSGKSYEQYF
>NA|TRBJ1-4|NA|TRBV6-1
TGTGCCAGCAGTGCCCGCCGGGCCCCCGATGAAAAACTGTTTTTT
CASSARRAPDEKLFF
>NA|TRBJ1-2|NA|TRBV6-1
TGTGCCAGCAGTGCCACTCGGGGAAGAACAGACTACACCTTC
CASSATRGRTDYTF
>once|TRBJ2-1|TRBD2|TRBV6-6
TGTGCCAGCAGTACGACTAGCGGGGGACCCTACAATGAGCAGTTCTTC
CASSTTSGGPYNEQFF
>NA|TRBJ2-2|TRBD2|TRBV18
TGTGCCAGCTCACCACTCACTAGCGGGACCGGGGAGCTGTTTTTT
CASSPLTSGTGELFF
>few|TRBJ1-1|NA|TRBV15
TGTGCCACCAGCAGAGATCCTCGGAGCAACACTGAAGCTTTCTTT
CATSRDPRSNTEAFF
>once|TRBJ1-1|NA|TRBV7-3
TGTGCCAGCAGCACTCGACAGTGGAACACTGAAGCTTTCTTT
CASSTRQWNTEAFF
>NA|TRBJ1-5|NA|TRBV6-4
TGTGCCAGCAGTGACAGCCAGCCCCAGCATTTT
CASSDSQPQHF
>NA|TRBJ2-1|TRBD2|TRBV27
TGTGCCAGCAGTGGAGGACTAGCGGGAGTCAGTAGCAATGAGCAGTTCTTC
CASSGGLAGVSSNEQFF
>few|TRBJ2-7|TRBD1|TRBV6-5
TGTGCCAGCAGGGCCACAGGGGGCTTTGGCGAGCAGTACTTC
CASRATGGFGEQYF
>NA|TRBJ2-3|TRBD1|TRBV6-4
TGTGCCAGCAGTGACGGTCGGGACAGAGATACGCAGTATTTT
CASSDGRDRDTQYF
>once|TRBJ2-1|TRBD2|TRBV2
TGTGCCAGCAGTGATTGGCTCGCGGGAGGGCGCAATGAGCAGTTCTTC
CASSDWLAGGRNEQFF
>NA|TRBJ2-7|NA|TRBV7-3
TGTGCCAGCGGGGACTTCACCTACGAGCAGTACTTC
CASGDFTYEQYF
>NA|TRBJ1-4|NA|TRBV7-2
TGTGCCAGCAGCTTAGTTTTTGGCCAGGATGAAAAACTGTTTTTT
CASSLVFGQDEKLFF
>once|TRBJ2-7|NA|TRBV12-5
TGTGCTAGTGGTTTGGTCAGTGGGAAGGGGAGGAACGAGCAGTACTTC
CASGLVSGKGRNEQYF
>NA|TRBJ2-6|NA|TRBV11-2
TGTGCCAGCAGCAGTTCCCCGGTGGCTCTGAAAGGGGCCAACGTCCTGACTTTC
CASSSSPVALKGANVLTF
>many|TRBJ1-1|NA|TRBV4-1
TGCGCCAGCAGCCAAGATTTCGTTTTGGGCACTGAAGCTTTCTTT
CASSQDFVLGTEAFF
>NA|TRBJ2-6|NA|TRBV2
TGTGCCGGGGCGCTCCCCGGGGCCAACGTCCTGACTTTC
CAGALPGANVLTF
>NA|TRBJ2-7|NA|TRBV19
TGTGTCAGTAGTCTGACTGGGGGGCACTCCTACGAGCAGTACTTC
CVSSLTGGHSYEQYF
>few|TRBJ2-7|NA|TRBV14
TGTGCCAGCAGCCAAGATTCGGGGACCTACGAGCAGTACTTC
CASSQDSGTYEQYF
>NA|TRBJ2-3|NA|TRBV10-3
TGTGCCATCAGGCCCCCCGACACAGATACGCAGTATTTT
CAIRPPDTDTQYF
>once|TRBJ1-1|NA|TRBV21-1
TGTGCCAGCAGCAAACCTGTTAGGCAGGGGGCAGAAGCTTTCTTT
CASSKPVRQGAEAFF
>NA|TRBJ2-7|NA|TRBV7-2
TGTGCCAGCAGCTTAGCTCTGAGCTCCTACGAGCAGTACTTC
CASSLALSSYEQYF
>NA|TRBJ2-4|TRBD2|TRBV5-6
TGTGCCAGCAGCTTCCTAGCGGGAAATCAAAACATTCAGTACTTC
CASSFLAGNQNIQYF
>NA|TRBJ1-2|NA|TRBV28
TGTGCCAGCAGCGCCCCAATGACGGGGAACTATGGCTACACCTTC
CASSAPMTGNYGYTF
>NA|TRBJ2-1|NA|TRBV6-1
TGTGCCAGCAGTGACGCCGCTAACTATGAGCAGTTCTTC
CASSDAANYEQFF
>NA|TRBJ2-1|TRBD2|TRBV6-6
TGTGCCAGCATGGGGGGGAGCGTATACAATGAGCAGTTCTTC
CASMGGSVYNEQFF
>few|TRBJ2-5|NA|TRBV7-3
TGTGCCAGCAGCTTAATTCCGGGCGGGGAGCGGGAGACCCAGTACTTC
CASSLIPGGERETQYF
>once|TRBJ2-5|NA|TRBV11-2
TGTGCCAGCAGCCCAACGGACTTCCAAGAGACCCAGTACTTC
CASSPTDFQETQYF
>NA|TRBJ2-3|TRBD2|TRBV5-1
TGCGCCAGCAGCTTGGGTACTAGCGGGAGTAGGGATACGCAGTATTTT
CASSLGTSGSRDTQYF
>NA|TRBJ1-5|TRBD1|TRBV30
TGTGCCTACGCGACCGGGACAGGTGGCGTTGTGAGCAATCAGCCCCAGCATTTT
CAYATGTGGVVSNQPQHF
>NA|TRBJ1-2|NA|TRBV5-6
TGTGCCAGCAGCCTAGGGACACGCAAACCCTATGGCTACACCTTC
CASSLGTRKPYGYTF
>NA|TRBJ2-2|NA|TRBV6-4
TGTGCCAGCAGCATTGAGGGGGGGACCGGGGAGCTGTTTTTT
CASSIEGGTGELFF
>NA|TRBJ2-2|TRBD1|TRBV5-6
TGTGCCAGCAGCTCCCGGGGTTGGACAGGGGTGATTGACGGGGAGCTGTTTTTT
CASSSRGWTGVIDGELFF